This is a list of T cell receptor beta chains from one sample in a study of spatial heterogeneity in lung cancer. One entry per CDR3 protein, called by TCRdb with MiXCR from the 5' RACE reads. The sample has 2,500 to 4,000 distinct CDR3 sequences, about a tenth seen once. The sequencing used lung tumor tissue, collected at surgery. Receptor source: a male donor with early-stage non-small cell lung cancer. Each CDR3 is given with its conserved first and last residue. A D gene is named only where the DNA matches it firmly. Some rows have no size entry. The others give once, few or many, or a class for an expanded clone.

abundance	v_gene	j_gene	d_gene	CDR3aa	CDR3nt
-	TRBV6-6	TRBJ2-2	TRBD2	CASKREGLNTGELFF	TGTGCCAGTAAGCGGGAGGGCCTTAACACCGGGGAGCTGTTTTTT
medium-sized	TRBV30	TRBJ1-1	-	CAFRLSGMNTEAFF	TGTGCCTTCCGCCTTTCAGGGATGAACACTGAAGCTTTCTTT
few	TRBV7-2	TRBJ2-7	-	CASSLESYEQYF	TGTGCCAGCAGCTTAGAATCCTACGAGCAGTACTTC
few	TRBV5-6	TRBJ1-1	-	CASSYPLEGTEAFF	TGTGCCAGCAGTTATCCCCTTGAGGGCACTGAAGCTTTCTTT
many	TRBV5-1	TRBJ2-3	-	CASSPGLHTDTQYF	TGCGCCAGCAGCCCGGGACTGCACACAGATACGCAGTATTTT
many	TRBV27	TRBJ2-1	TRBD2	CASSFVLAGGASYNEQFF	TGTGCCAGCAGTTTTGTACTAGCGGGAGGCGCCTCCTACAATGAGCAGTTCTTC
medium-sized	TRBV6-6	TRBJ2-5	-	CASTLNPGTKETQYF	TGTGCCAGTACCCTTAACCCGGGCACCAAAGAGACCCAGTACTTC
few	TRBV2	TRBJ2-2	-	CASSVMGINTGELFF	TGTGCCAGCAGTGTAATGGGAATCAACACCGGGGAGCTGTTTTTT
medium-sized	TRBV12-3/TRBV12-4	TRBJ1-2	-	CASSRDGTNYGYTF	TGTGCCAGCAGTAGGGACGGAACTAACTATGGCTACACCTTC
few	TRBV20-1	TRBJ2-7	TRBD2	CSAGTSVYEQYF	TGCAGTGCAGGGACTAGCGTGTACGAGCAGTACTTC
-	TRBV13	TRBJ2-7	TRBD1	CASSSRDSTYEQYF	TGTGCCAGCAGCTCCCGGGACAGTACCTACGAGCAGTACTTC
medium-sized	TRBV6-1	TRBJ2-1	-	CASSLGAHSYNEQFF	TGTGCCAGCAGTCTGGGGGCTCACTCCTACAATGAGCAGTTCTTC
few	TRBV20-1	TRBJ2-1	-	CSGEWHNEQFF	TGCAGTGGGGAGTGGCACAATGAGCAGTTCTTC
medium-sized	TRBV2	TRBJ2-7	TRBD1	CASSEAGRDRSYEQYF	TGTGCCAGCAGTGAAGCCGGACGGGACAGGTCCTACGAGCAGTACTTC
medium-sized	TRBV2	TRBJ1-3	-	CASTSDRRNTIYF	TGTGCCAGCACCTCAGACAGGAGAAACACCATATATTTT
medium-sized	TRBV28	TRBJ1-1	-	CASSQRGGAGTEAFF	TGTGCCAGCAGTCAGAGGGGGGGCGCGGGGACTGAAGCTTTCTTT
medium-sized	TRBV10-2	TRBJ2-7	TRBD1	CASRNTGQRSYEQYF	TGCGCCAGCAGAAACACGGGACAGAGATCCTACGAGCAGTACTTC
medium-sized	TRBV20-1	TRBJ1-5	-	CSAKAGGGNQPQHF	TGCAGTGCTAAGGCGGGGGGCGGCAATCAGCCCCAGCATTTT
medium-sized	TRBV5-1	TRBJ2-5	-	CASSLGDLSQETQYF	TGCGCCAGCAGCTTGGGAGATCTCAGCCAAGAGACCCAGTACTTC
few	TRBV5-4	TRBJ1-2	TRBD1	CASSRKTGAQNYGYTF	TGTGCCAGCAGCAGGAAGACAGGGGCACAAAACTATGGCTACACCTTC
-	TRBV20-1	TRBJ2-1	TRBD1	CSAADRVEQFF	TGCAGTGCCGCGGACAGGGTCGAGCAGTTCTTC
few	TRBV10-3	TRBJ2-1	TRBD2	CAIGTSGRADTIF	TGTGCCATCGGGACTAGCGGGAGGGCTGATACGATCTTC
-	TRBV15	TRBJ1-5	-	CATSREPEVGNQPQHF	TGTGCCACCAGCAGAGAGCCTGAGGTGGGCAATCAGCCCCAGCATTTT
many	TRBV7-2	TRBJ2-7	-	CASSPSGLGEQYF	TGTGCCAGCAGCCCGTCGGGCCTGGGGGAGCAGTACTTC
many	TRBV14	TRBJ2-2	-	CASSFERVGELFF	TGTGCCAGCAGCTTTGAGAGGGTCGGGGAGCTGTTTTTT
-	TRBV3-1	TRBJ2-7	TRBD1	CASSLDRGGEQYF	TGTGCCAGCAGCTTGGACAGGGGTGGCGAGCAGTACTTC
many	TRBV29-1	TRBJ2-1	TRBD2	CSVRLAGVYNEQFF	TGCAGCGTAAGACTAGCGGGGGTCTACAATGAGCAGTTCTTC
many	TRBV11-3	TRBJ2-3	TRBD1	CASSQGASGTDTQYF	TGTGCCAGCAGCCAGGGGGCATCGGGCACAGATACGCAGTATTTT
-	TRBV27	TRBJ1-6	-	CASSRRGGNSPLHF	TGTGCCAGCAGTAGACGCGGGGGAAATTCACCCCTCCACTTT
medium-sized	TRBV25-1	TRBJ1-1	-	CASRKHMNTEAFF	TGTGCCAGCAGAAAACACATGAACACTGAAGCTTTCTTT